The clone carrying this T cell receptor (beta chain) was detected once. Its antigen remains unidentified. The data were taken from a study of T cell responses to AZD1222 COVID-19 vaccine. General study findings and limits: CD4 TCRs linked to vaccination spanned spike, dominating at 160-218 and 743-854.

Trimming stripped 1 base from V and 10 bases from J, with 8 bases between. This CDR3 has 13 residues. Germline V gene sequence: CDR1 LGHNT, CDR2 FRNRAP. Clones were read by immunoSEQ multiplex PCR, and TCRdb kept only the in-frame ones, dropping some. Among about 150,000 clones listed, roughly nine tenths were seen once. V usage is TRBV12-5 and J usage is TRBJ1-6; no clear D. This sequence was found in an adult who received the AZD1222 COVID-19 vaccine. The specimen was peripheral blood, collected 28 days after the second AZD1222 dose. CDR3 DNA sequence: TGTGCTAGTGGTTTGGCACAAGGATCACCCCTCCACTTT. This encodes CASGLAQGSPLHF.